This is a list of T cell receptor beta chains from one sample in a study of identical twins. One entry per CDR3 protein results from TCRdb running MiXCR on the 5' RACE reads. The top ten clones hold around 1.6% of a sample with about 810,000 distinct CDR3 sequences, around an eighth of them seen once. These data also formed part of another study, on yellow fever vaccine responses in identical twins.

The source material was PBMCs. The receptors shown here come from a woman aged 18-35 years in good health. Each CDR3 is given with its conserved first and last residue. A D gene is named only where the DNA matches it firmly. Rows give clone size only sometimes, using once, few, many, or a class for an expanded clone.

v_call: TRBV6-5
clone_size: many
d_call: -
j_call: TRBJ1-2
cdr3_aa: CASTNRDGGYTF
cdr3_nt: TGTGCCAGCACTAACAGGGACGGTGGCTACACCTTC

v_call: TRBV11-2
clone_size: -
d_call: TRBD2
j_call: TRBJ2-1
cdr3_aa: CASSLYTTGTSGRDNEQFF
cdr3_nt: TGTGCCAGCAGCTTATACACAACCGGGACTAGCGGGAGAGACAATGAGCAGTTCTTC

v_call: TRBV7-2
clone_size: -
d_call: -
j_call: TRBJ2-5
cdr3_aa: CASSFRPVLQETQYF
cdr3_nt: TGTGCCAGCAGCTTTAGGCCCGTTCTCCAAGAGACCCAGTACTTC

v_call: TRBV7-2
clone_size: -
d_call: -
j_call: TRBJ2-7
cdr3_aa: CASSLRGLYEQYF
cdr3_nt: TGTGCCAGCAGCCTACGAGGTCTCTACGAGCAGTACTTC

v_call: TRBV12-3/TRBV12-4
clone_size: many
d_call: -
j_call: TRBJ1-1
cdr3_aa: CASSLDGYRDKDTEAFF
cdr3_nt: TGTGCCAGCAGTTTAGACGGGTACAGGGATAAAGACACTGAAGCTTTCTTT

v_call: TRBV11-2
clone_size: -
d_call: TRBD1
j_call: TRBJ2-5
cdr3_aa: CASSLDRGTGAETQYF
cdr3_nt: TGTGCCAGCAGCTTAGATCGGGGGACAGGGGCAGAGACCCAGTACTTC

v_call: TRBV3-1
clone_size: -
d_call: TRBD2
j_call: TRBJ2-3
cdr3_aa: CASSQDGLVDTQYF
cdr3_nt: TGTGCCAGCAGCCAGGATGGACTAGTCGACACGCAGTATTTT

v_call: TRBV28
clone_size: few
d_call: -
j_call: TRBJ1-6
cdr3_aa: CASRTRGPYNSPLHF
cdr3_nt: TGTGCCAGCAGAACGAGGGGCCCGTATAATTCACCCCTCCACTTT

v_call: TRBV5-1
clone_size: -
d_call: -
j_call: TRBJ2-2
cdr3_aa: CASKEGSTGELFF
cdr3_nt: TGCGCCAGCAAAGAAGGTTCCACCGGGGAGCTGTTTTTT

v_call: TRBV2
clone_size: once
d_call: -
j_call: TRBJ2-7
cdr3_aa: CAIKRLTTYDEQYF
cdr3_nt: TGTGCCATCAAAAGACTAACGACCTATGACGAGCAGTACTTC

v_call: TRBV29-1
clone_size: -
d_call: -
j_call: TRBJ2-3
cdr3_aa: CSVARGGADTQYF
cdr3_nt: TGCAGCGTTGCCCGAGGAGGGGCAGATACGCAGTATTTT

v_call: TRBV28
clone_size: -
d_call: -
j_call: TRBJ1-5
cdr3_aa: CASSPRVGRRSMPRNQPQHF
cdr3_nt: TGTGCCAGCAGTCCACGGGTGGGCCGCCGTTCGATGCCCCGAAATCAGCCCCAGCATTTT

v_call: TRBV20-1
clone_size: few
d_call: -
j_call: TRBJ1-1
cdr3_aa: CSASPPGRWDTEAFF
cdr3_nt: TGCAGTGCTAGCCCACCGGGACGGTGGGACACTGAAGCTTTCTTT

v_call: TRBV24-1
clone_size: -
d_call: -
j_call: TRBJ2-5
cdr3_aa: CATSDKFSIQETQYF
cdr3_nt: TGTGCCACCAGTGATAAATTCTCGATACAAGAGACCCAGTACTTC

v_call: TRBV10-3
clone_size: -
d_call: TRBD2
j_call: TRBJ2-3
cdr3_aa: CAISPREGRGDTQYF
cdr3_nt: TGTGCCATCAGCCCGCGGGAGGGCCGTGGAGATACGCAGTATTTT

v_call: TRBV12-3/TRBV12-4
clone_size: -
d_call: -
j_call: TRBJ2-1
cdr3_aa: CASSGRVGYNEQFF
cdr3_nt: TGTGCCAGCAGCGGACGAGTGGGGTACAATGAGCAGTTCTTC

v_call: TRBV28
clone_size: -
d_call: -
j_call: TRBJ2-2
cdr3_aa: CASRTGTQNTGELFF
cdr3_nt: TGTGCCAGCAGAACCGGGACTCAAAACACCGGGGAGCTGTTTTTT

v_call: TRBV12-3/TRBV12-4
clone_size: few
d_call: -
j_call: TRBJ1-4
cdr3_aa: CATRASTNEKLFF
cdr3_nt: TGTGCCACCCGGGCGTCAACTAATGAAAAACTGTTTTTT

v_call: TRBV29-1
clone_size: many
d_call: TRBD1
j_call: TRBJ2-7
cdr3_aa: CSVGTGRAYEQYF
cdr3_nt: TGCAGCGTCGGGACAGGGAGAGCCTACGAGCAGTACTTC

v_call: TRBV12-3/TRBV12-4
clone_size: -
d_call: TRBD2
j_call: TRBJ2-1
cdr3_aa: CASSPSGRLEEQFF
cdr3_nt: TGTGCCAGCAGCCCCAGCGGGAGGCTAGAAGAGCAGTTCTTC

v_call: TRBV7-9
clone_size: few
d_call: -
j_call: TRBJ2-1
cdr3_aa: CASSFIGYYNEQFF
cdr3_nt: TGTGCCAGCAGCTTCATTGGATACTACAATGAGCAGTTCTTC

v_call: TRBV5-1
clone_size: many
d_call: TRBD1
j_call: TRBJ1-1
cdr3_aa: CASSTGQGLTEAFF
cdr3_nt: TGCGCCAGCAGCACCGGACAGGGGTTGACTGAAGCTTTCTTT

v_call: TRBV5-1
clone_size: -
d_call: -
j_call: TRBJ2-2
cdr3_aa: CASKAPGTTNTGELFF
cdr3_nt: TGCGCCAGCAAGGCCCCCGGGACAACGAACACCGGGGAGCTGTTTTTT

v_call: TRBV12-3/TRBV12-4
clone_size: few
d_call: TRBD1
j_call: TRBJ1-4
cdr3_aa: CASSLGQARNEKLFF
cdr3_nt: TGTGCCAGCAGTCTCGGACAGGCGCGTAATGAAAAACTGTTTTTT

v_call: TRBV7-7
clone_size: few
d_call: TRBD2
j_call: TRBJ2-1
cdr3_aa: CASSLIAGGYNEQFF
cdr3_nt: TGTGCCAGCAGCTTAATAGCGGGGGGATACAATGAGCAGTTCTTC

v_call: TRBV25-1
clone_size: many
d_call: -
j_call: TRBJ2-1
cdr3_aa: CASSVTHNRDEQFF
cdr3_nt: TGTGCCAGCAGTGTCACCCACAATAGGGATGAGCAGTTCTTC

v_call: TRBV15
clone_size: few
d_call: -
j_call: TRBJ2-7
cdr3_aa: CAVSDGEKSSYEQYF
cdr3_nt: TGTGCCGTTTCAGACGGGGAAAAGTCGTCCTACGAGCAGTACTTC

v_call: TRBV4-1
clone_size: few
d_call: -
j_call: TRBJ1-5
cdr3_aa: CASSQGADISNQPQHF
cdr3_nt: TGCGCCAGCAGCCAAGGGGCCGATATTAGCAATCAGCCCCAGCATTTT

v_call: TRBV7-9
clone_size: -
d_call: -
j_call: TRBJ1-1
cdr3_aa: CASSPRADPNTEAFF
cdr3_nt: TGTGCCAGCAGCCCCAGAGCAGATCCGAACACTGAAGCTTTCTTT

v_call: TRBV29-1
clone_size: -
d_call: -
j_call: TRBJ2-7
cdr3_aa: CSPRGLQEQYF
cdr3_nt: TGCAGCCCCCGGGGGTTACAAGAGCAGTACTTC

v_call: TRBV7-6
clone_size: -
d_call: -
j_call: TRBJ2-6
cdr3_aa: CASSLVRASPSGANVLTF
cdr3_nt: TGTGCCAGCAGCTTAGTCAGGGCCTCCCCCTCTGGGGCCAACGTCCTGACTTTC

v_call: TRBV6-5
clone_size: few
d_call: TRBD2
j_call: TRBJ2-2
cdr3_aa: CASSYSGGRAPGGELFF
cdr3_nt: TGTGCCAGCAGTTACTCGGGTGGGAGGGCGCCGGGCGGGGAGCTGTTTTTT

v_call: TRBV20-1
clone_size: few
d_call: -
j_call: TRBJ2-7
cdr3_aa: CSASLSTPYYEQYF
cdr3_nt: TGCAGTGCTAGTCTGTCTACACCCTACTACGAGCAGTACTTC

v_call: TRBV3-1
clone_size: many
d_call: TRBD2
j_call: TRBJ2-3
cdr3_aa: CASSQVMGSGGAVDTQYF
cdr3_nt: TGTGCCAGCAGCCAAGTAATGGGGAGCGGGGGGGCGGTAGATACGCAGTATTTT

v_call: TRBV20-1
clone_size: few
d_call: -
j_call: TRBJ2-3
cdr3_aa: CSARARVATTDTQYF
cdr3_nt: TGCAGTGCTAGAGCTCGGGTTGCAACCACAGATACGCAGTATTTT

v_call: TRBV9
clone_size: few
d_call: TRBD2
j_call: TRBJ2-1
cdr3_aa: CASTVGASGRGDEQFF
cdr3_nt: TGTGCCAGCACCGTAGGGGCTAGCGGGAGGGGCGATGAGCAGTTCTTC

v_call: TRBV12-3/TRBV12-4
clone_size: many
d_call: -
j_call: TRBJ2-5
cdr3_aa: CASSFYGDQETQYF
cdr3_nt: TGTGCCAGCAGTTTTTACGGGGATCAAGAGACCCAGTACTTC

v_call: TRBV2
clone_size: -
d_call: -
j_call: TRBJ2-1
cdr3_aa: CASTAGIHEQFF
cdr3_nt: TGTGCCAGCACCGCCGGGATCCATGAGCAGTTCTTC

v_call: TRBV19
clone_size: -
d_call: -
j_call: TRBJ2-1
cdr3_aa: CASSIRDKGGVGYNEQFF
cdr3_nt: TGTGCCAGTAGTATTCGGGACAAGGGGGGAGTCGGATACAATGAGCAGTTCTTC

v_call: TRBV24-1
clone_size: few
d_call: -
j_call: TRBJ2-5
cdr3_aa: CATRGDTGEETQYF
cdr3_nt: TGTGCCACCAGGGGAGACACAGGAGAAGAGACCCAGTACTTC

v_call: TRBV10-3
clone_size: few
d_call: -
j_call: TRBJ2-2
cdr3_aa: CAISGRQNTGELFF
cdr3_nt: TGTGCCATCAGTGGAAGGCAGAACACCGGGGAGCTGTTTTTT

v_call: TRBV20-1
clone_size: many
d_call: -
j_call: TRBJ2-3
cdr3_aa: CSASGLAASTQYF
cdr3_nt: TGCAGTGCTAGCGGCCTAGCAGCATCGACGCAGTATTTT

v_call: TRBV20-1
clone_size: -
d_call: TRBD2
j_call: TRBJ2-3
cdr3_aa: CSARGLAGGPPDTQYF
cdr3_nt: TGCAGTGCTAGAGGGCTAGCGGGAGGGCCCCCAGATACGCAGTATTTT

v_call: TRBV29-1
clone_size: few
d_call: -
j_call: TRBJ2-7
cdr3_aa: CSVEFGGRYEQYF
cdr3_nt: TGCAGCGTTGAGTTCGGGGGGCGCTACGAGCAGTACTTC

v_call: TRBV9
clone_size: few
d_call: -
j_call: TRBJ2-1
cdr3_aa: CASSGGHRPGLISYNEQFF
cdr3_nt: TGTGCCAGCAGCGGGGGACACCGCCCAGGTTTAATCTCCTACAATGAGCAGTTCTTC

v_call: TRBV6-1
clone_size: few
d_call: -
j_call: TRBJ1-6
cdr3_aa: CASSEDRRNSPLHF
cdr3_nt: TGTGCCAGCAGTGAAGACAGGCGGAATTCACCCCTCCACTTT

v_call: TRBV27
clone_size: few
d_call: TRBD2
j_call: TRBJ2-1
cdr3_aa: CASRDPGAGGYNEQFF
cdr3_nt: TGTGCCAGCCGTGACCCTGGGGCGGGAGGATACAATGAGCAGTTCTTC

v_call: TRBV5-1
clone_size: few
d_call: -
j_call: TRBJ2-2
cdr3_aa: CASSSYFTGELFF
cdr3_nt: TGCGCCAGCAGCTCCTATTTCACCGGGGAGCTGTTTTTT

v_call: TRBV20-1
clone_size: -
d_call: -
j_call: TRBJ1-1
cdr3_aa: CSPTQRDGNTEAFF
cdr3_nt: TGCAGTCCCACGCAACGGGACGGGAACACTGAAGCTTTCTTT

v_call: TRBV2
clone_size: many
d_call: -
j_call: TRBJ1-4
cdr3_aa: CASSKDEKLFF
cdr3_nt: TGTGCCAGCAGCAAAGATGAAAAACTGTTTTTT

v_call: TRBV24-1
clone_size: -
d_call: TRBD1
j_call: TRBJ2-3
cdr3_aa: CATSDSLGLGHGQVADTQYF
cdr3_nt: TGTGCCACCAGTGATTCACTAGGGTTGGGCCATGGACAGGTGGCAGATACGCAGTATTTT

v_call: TRBV14
clone_size: few
d_call: -
j_call: TRBJ2-1
cdr3_aa: CASSQEARREQFF
cdr3_nt: TGTGCCAGCAGCCAAGAGGCGAGGCGTGAGCAGTTCTTC

v_call: TRBV6-1
clone_size: many
d_call: -
j_call: TRBJ1-5
cdr3_aa: CASHLGYSNQPQHF
cdr3_nt: TGTGCCAGTCACCTGGGGTATAGCAATCAGCCCCAGCATTTT